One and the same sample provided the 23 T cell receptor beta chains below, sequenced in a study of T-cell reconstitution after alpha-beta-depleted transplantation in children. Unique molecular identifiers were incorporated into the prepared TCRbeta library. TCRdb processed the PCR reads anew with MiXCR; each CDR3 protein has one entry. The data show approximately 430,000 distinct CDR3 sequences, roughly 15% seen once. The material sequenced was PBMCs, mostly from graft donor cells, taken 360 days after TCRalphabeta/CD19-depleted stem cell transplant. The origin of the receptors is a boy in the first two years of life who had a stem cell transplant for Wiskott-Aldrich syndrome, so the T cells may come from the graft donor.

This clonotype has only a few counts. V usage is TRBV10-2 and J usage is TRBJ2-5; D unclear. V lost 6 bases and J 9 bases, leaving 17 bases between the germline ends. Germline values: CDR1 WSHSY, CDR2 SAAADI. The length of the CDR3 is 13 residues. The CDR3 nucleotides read TGCGCCAGCAGAATTGACCCGGTACAGTCCCAGTACTTC. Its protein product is CASRIDPVQSQYF.

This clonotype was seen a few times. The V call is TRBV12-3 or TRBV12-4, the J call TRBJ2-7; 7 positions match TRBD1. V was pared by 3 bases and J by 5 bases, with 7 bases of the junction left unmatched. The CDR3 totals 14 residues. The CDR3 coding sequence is TGTGCCAGCAGTTTGGGGACAGCGATCCACGAGCAGTACTTC. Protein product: CASSLGTAIHEQYF.

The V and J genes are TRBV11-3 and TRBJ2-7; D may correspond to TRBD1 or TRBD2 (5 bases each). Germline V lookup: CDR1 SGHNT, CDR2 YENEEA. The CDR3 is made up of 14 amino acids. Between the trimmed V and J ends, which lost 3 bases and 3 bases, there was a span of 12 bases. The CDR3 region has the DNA TGTGCCAGCAGCTTTGACCGGGGCTTCTACGAGCAGTACTTC. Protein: CASSFDRGFYEQYF.

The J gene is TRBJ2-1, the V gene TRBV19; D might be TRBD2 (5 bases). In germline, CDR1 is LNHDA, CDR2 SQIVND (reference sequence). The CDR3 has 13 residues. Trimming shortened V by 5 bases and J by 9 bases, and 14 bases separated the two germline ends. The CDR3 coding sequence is TGTGCCAGTAGTTTTCGAGGACTGACTGAGCAGTTCTTC. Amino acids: CASSFRGLTEQFF.

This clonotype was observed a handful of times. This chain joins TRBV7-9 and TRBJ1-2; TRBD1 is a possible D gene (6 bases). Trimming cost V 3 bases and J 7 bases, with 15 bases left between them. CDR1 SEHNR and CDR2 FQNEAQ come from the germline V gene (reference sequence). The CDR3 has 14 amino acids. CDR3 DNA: TGTGCCAGCAGCTTCATACAGGGAATTGGTGGCTACACCTTC. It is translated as CASSFIQGIGGYTF. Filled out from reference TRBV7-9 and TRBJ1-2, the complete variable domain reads DTGVSQNPRHKITKRGQNVTFRCDPISEHNRLYWYRQTLGQGPEFLTYFQNEAQLEKSRLLSDRFSAERPKGSFSTLEIQRTEQGDSAMYLCASSFIQGIGGYTFGSGTRLTVV.

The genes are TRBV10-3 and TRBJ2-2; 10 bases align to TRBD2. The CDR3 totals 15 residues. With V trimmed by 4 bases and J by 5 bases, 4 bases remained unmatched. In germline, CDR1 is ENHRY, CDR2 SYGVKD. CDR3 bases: TGTGCCATCAGTGGAGCGGGGGGGAAAACCGGGGAGCTGTTTTTT. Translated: CAISGAGGKTGELFF.

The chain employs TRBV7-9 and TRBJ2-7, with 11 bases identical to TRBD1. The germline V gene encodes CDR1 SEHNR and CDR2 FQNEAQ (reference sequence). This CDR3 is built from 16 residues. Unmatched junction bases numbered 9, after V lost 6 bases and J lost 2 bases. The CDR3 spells CASSRGLGQGAYEQYF. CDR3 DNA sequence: TGTGCCAGCAGTAGGGGGCTGGGACAGGGGGCCTACGAGCAGTACTTC.

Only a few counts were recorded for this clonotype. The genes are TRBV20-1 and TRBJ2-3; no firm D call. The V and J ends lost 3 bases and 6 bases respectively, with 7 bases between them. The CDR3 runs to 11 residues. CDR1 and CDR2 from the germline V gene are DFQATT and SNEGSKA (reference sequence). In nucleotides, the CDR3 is TGCAGTGCTAGGGCTCCGGATACGCAGTATTTT. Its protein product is CSARAPDTQYF.

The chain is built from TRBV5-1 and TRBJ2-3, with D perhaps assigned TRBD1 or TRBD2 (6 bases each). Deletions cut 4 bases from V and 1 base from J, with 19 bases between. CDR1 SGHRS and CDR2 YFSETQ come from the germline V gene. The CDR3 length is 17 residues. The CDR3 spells CASSPRGERRGTDTQYF. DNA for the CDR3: TGCGCCAGCAGCCCAAGGGGGGAGCGTCGCGGCACAGATACGCAGTATTTT.

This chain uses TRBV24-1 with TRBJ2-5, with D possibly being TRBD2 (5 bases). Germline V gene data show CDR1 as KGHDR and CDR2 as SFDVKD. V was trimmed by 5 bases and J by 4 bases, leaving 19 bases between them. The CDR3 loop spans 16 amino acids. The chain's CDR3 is CATSAPLGRGTETQYF. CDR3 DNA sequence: TGTGCCACCAGTGCCCCACTAGGACGTGGAACAGAGACCCAGTACTTC.

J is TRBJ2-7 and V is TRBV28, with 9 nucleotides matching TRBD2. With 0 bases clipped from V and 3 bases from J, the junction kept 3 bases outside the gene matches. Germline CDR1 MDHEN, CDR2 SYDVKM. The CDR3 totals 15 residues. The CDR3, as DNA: TGTGCCAGCAGTTTATGGGCGACTAGCGGCTACGAGCAGTACTTC. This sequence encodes CASSLWATSGYEQYF.

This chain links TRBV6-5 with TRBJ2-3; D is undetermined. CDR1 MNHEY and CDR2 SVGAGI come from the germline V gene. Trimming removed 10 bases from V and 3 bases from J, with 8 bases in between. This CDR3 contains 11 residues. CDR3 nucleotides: TGTGCCACAGGACGGACAGATACGCAGTATTTT. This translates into CATGRTDTQYF.

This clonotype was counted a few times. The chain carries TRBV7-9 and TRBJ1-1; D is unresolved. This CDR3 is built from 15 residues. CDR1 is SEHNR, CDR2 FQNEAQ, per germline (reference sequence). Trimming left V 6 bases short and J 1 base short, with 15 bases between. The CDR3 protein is CASSHYRTRNTEAFF. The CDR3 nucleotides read TGTGCCAGCAGTCACTACCGGACGAGGAACACTGAAGCTTTCTTT.

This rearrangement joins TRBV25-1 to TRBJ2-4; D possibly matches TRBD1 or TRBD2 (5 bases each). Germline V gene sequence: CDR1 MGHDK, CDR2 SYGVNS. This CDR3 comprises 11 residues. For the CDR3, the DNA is TGTGGCAGATGGGCAATCTTGGGGGAGTACTTC. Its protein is CGRWAILGEYF.

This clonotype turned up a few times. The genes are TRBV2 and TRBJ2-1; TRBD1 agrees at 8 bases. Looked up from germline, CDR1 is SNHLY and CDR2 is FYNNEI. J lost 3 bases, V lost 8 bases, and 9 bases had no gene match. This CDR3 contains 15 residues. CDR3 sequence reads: CASFLRDRSYNEQFF. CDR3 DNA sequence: TGTGCCAGCTTTCTCCGGGACAGGAGCTACAATGAGCAGTTCTTC.

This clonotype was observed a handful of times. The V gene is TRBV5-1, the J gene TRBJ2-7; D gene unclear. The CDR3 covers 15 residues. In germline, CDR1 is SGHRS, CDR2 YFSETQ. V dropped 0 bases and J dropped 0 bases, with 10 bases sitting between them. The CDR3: CASSLGRFSSYEQYF. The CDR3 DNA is TGCGCCAGCAGCTTGGGCCGGTTCAGCTCCTACGAGCAGTACTTC. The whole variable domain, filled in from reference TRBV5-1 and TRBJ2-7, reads KAGVTQTPRYLIKTRGQQVTLSCSPISGHRSVSWYQQTPGQGLQFLFEYFSETQRNKGNFPGRFSGRQFSNSRSEMNVSTLELGDSALYLCASSLGRFSSYEQYFGPGTRLTVT.

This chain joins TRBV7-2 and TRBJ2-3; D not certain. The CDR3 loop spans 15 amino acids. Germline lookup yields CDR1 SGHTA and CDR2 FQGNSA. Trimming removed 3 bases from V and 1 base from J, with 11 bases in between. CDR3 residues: CASSFMARGTDTQYF. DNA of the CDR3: TGTGCCAGCAGCTTCATGGCTAGGGGCACAGATACGCAGTATTTT.

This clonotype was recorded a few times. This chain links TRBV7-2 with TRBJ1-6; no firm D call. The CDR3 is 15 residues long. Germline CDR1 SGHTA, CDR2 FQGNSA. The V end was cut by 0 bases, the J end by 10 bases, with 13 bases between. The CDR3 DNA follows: TGTGCCAGCAGCTTAGCGTACGGGCGAAGATCACCCCTCCACTTT. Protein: CASSLAYGRRSPLHF.

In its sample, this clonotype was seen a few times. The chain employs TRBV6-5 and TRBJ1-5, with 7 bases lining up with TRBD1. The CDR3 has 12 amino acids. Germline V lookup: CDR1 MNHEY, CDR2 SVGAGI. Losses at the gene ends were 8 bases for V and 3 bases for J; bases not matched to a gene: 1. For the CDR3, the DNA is TGTGCCAGCGGGACAGTCAATCAGCCCCAGCATTTT. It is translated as CASGTVNQPQHF.

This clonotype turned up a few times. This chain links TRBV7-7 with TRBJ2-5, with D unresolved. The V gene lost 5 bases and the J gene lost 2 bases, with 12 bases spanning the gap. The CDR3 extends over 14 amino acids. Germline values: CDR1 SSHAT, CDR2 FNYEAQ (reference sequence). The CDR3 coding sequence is TGTGCCAGCAGCGCAGACCTGAGTCAAGAGACCCAGTACTTC. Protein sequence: CASSADLSQETQYF.

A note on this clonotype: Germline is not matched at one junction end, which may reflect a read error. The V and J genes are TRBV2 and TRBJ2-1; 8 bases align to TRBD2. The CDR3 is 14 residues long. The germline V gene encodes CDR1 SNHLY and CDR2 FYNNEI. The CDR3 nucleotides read TGTGCCACCAGTAGGCGGGGGGACTACAATGAGCAGTTCTTC. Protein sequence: CATSRRGDYNEQFF.

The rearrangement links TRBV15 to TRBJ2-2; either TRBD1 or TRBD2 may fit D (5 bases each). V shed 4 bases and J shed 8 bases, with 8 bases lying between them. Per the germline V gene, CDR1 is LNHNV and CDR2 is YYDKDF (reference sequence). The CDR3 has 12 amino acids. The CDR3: CATSMGVGELFF. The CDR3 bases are TGTGCCACCAGCATGGGGGTAGGGGAGCTGTTTTTT. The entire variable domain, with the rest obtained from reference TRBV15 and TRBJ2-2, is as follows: DAMVIQNPRYQVTQFGKPVTLSCSQTLNHNVMYWYQQKSSQAPKLLFHYYDKDFNNEADTPDNFQSRRPNTSFCFLDIRSPGLGDTAMYLCATSMGVGELFFGEGSRLTVL.

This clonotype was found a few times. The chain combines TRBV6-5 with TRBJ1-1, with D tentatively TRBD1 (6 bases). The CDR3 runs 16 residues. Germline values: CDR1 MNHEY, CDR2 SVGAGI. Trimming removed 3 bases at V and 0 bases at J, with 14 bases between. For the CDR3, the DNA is TGTGCCAGCAGTTATTCCCGGGACAACATGAACACTGAAGCTTTCTTT. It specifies CASSYSRDNMNTEAFF.